One and the same sample provided the 26 T cell receptor beta chains below, sequenced in a study of technical replicates of blood from several donors. The repertoire was sequenced with immunoSEQ multiplex PCR; TCRdb's copy has only in-frame clones and lacks some. The sample shows about 75,000 clones, around 97% of them seen only once. Sequencing was done on a sample of T cells isolated from PBMCs. The source is a human donor in good health.

A single count supports this clone. This sequence joins TRBV5-1 and TRBJ2-2; tentatively, D is TRBD1 (6 bases). The germline gives CDR1 SGHRS, CDR2 YFSETQ. Trimming took 6 bases from V and 0 from J, leaving 12 bases between them. This CDR3 region has 15 residues. DNA for the CDR3: TGCGCCAGCAATGAACAGGGATCGAACACCGGGGAGCTGTTTTTT. It translates to CASNEQGSNTGELFF.

CDR3 bases: TGTGCCAGCAGCTTAAACCGGGACAGGGGTCAAGAGACCCAGTACTTC. Translation gives CASSLNRDRGQETQYF. This rearrangement joins TRBV7-3 to TRBJ2-5; 10 bases map to TRBD1. This CDR3 contains 16 residues. J gave up 2 bases and V 1 base, and 4 bases lay outside the gene matches. Looked up from germline, CDR1 is SGHTA and CDR2 is FQGTGA.

V is TRBV27 and J is TRBJ1-2, with 8 bases matching TRBD1. The V and J ends lost 5 bases and 4 bases, in that order; junction bases with no gene match: 3. This CDR3 spans 13 amino acids. Germline assignment: CDR1 MNHEY and CDR2 SMNVEV (reference sequence). The DNA for the CDR3 is TGTGCCAGCAGTCCAGGGGGCGTCTATGGCTACACCTTC. Amino acids: CASSPGGVYGYTF.

This clone occurred once. The rearrangement uses TRBV4-1 and TRBJ1-4; 9 bases map to TRBD1. Trimming removed 6 bases from V and 5 bases from J; junction bases left unmatched: 4. CDR3 length: 14 amino acids. Germline V CDR1 and CDR2: MGHRA, YSYEKL. The CDR3 DNA follows: TGCGCCAGCAGTTCCGGGACAGGGAATGAAAAACTGTTTTTT. It encodes CASSSGTGNEKLFF.

CDR3 bases: TGCGCCAGCAGCTTGGTGGGAGATAACTATGGCTACACCTTC. Residues: CASSLVGDNYGYTF. The J gene is TRBJ1-2, the V gene TRBV5-1; D is undetermined. CDR1 is SGHRS and CDR2 is YFSETQ in the germline V gene. V gave up 0 bases and J gave up 1 base, with 7 bases separating them. This CDR3 contains 14 residues.

The chain joins TRBV29-1 to TRBJ2-3; TRBD2 matches 8 bases. This CDR3 spans 16 amino acids. V lost 5 bases and J lost 6; bases outside the gene matches: 16. CDR1 SQVTM and CDR2 ANQGSEA come from the germline V gene. The CDR3 reads CSVWILAGGQLDTQYF. The CDR3 nucleotides read TGCAGCGTTTGGATTCTTGCGGGGGGCCAGCTTGATACGCAGTATTTT.

The chain couples TRBV18 to TRBJ2-7; perhaps TRBD2 as D (6 bases). The CDR3 length is 15 residues. Germline CDR1 is KGHSH and CDR2 is LQKENI. Trimming removed 0 bases from V and 4 bases from J, with 13 bases in between. The CDR3 spells CASSPPVGAGYEQYF. CDR3 DNA sequence: TGTGCCAGCTCACCACCGGTAGGGGCGGGATACGAGCAGTACTTC.

The gene calls are TRBV5-5 and TRBJ1-2, with D hard to call. The CDR3 length is 16 residues. CDR1 and CDR2 (germline): SGHKS, YYEKEE (reference sequence). The ends were cut back, 0 bases at V and 7 bases at J, with 19 bases in the middle. The CDR3 sequence: CASSLEATTVSSGYTF. The CDR3 DNA reads TGTGCCAGCAGCTTGGAGGCCACAACGGTATCTAGTGGCTACACCTTC.

This clone was observed a few times. An end of the junction differs from the germline gene, which may be a read error. The chain is built from TRBV7-7 and TRBJ2-2, with unresolved D. Germline V gives CDR1 SSHAT, CDR2 FNYEAQ (reference sequence). This CDR3 is 11 amino acids long. CDR3 region: CASSRTGELFF. For the CDR3, the DNA is TGTGCTAGCAGCCGCACCGGGGAGCTGTTTTTT.

This sequence joins TRBV13 and TRBJ1-3; D is uncertain. The CDR3 length is 12 residues. Germline V CDR1 and CDR2: PRHDT, FYEKMQ (reference sequence). The V gene lost 5 bases and the J gene lost 8 bases, with 10 bases spanning the gap. The CDR3 protein is CASSHVRDTIYF. CDR3 nucleotide sequence: TGTGCCAGCAGCCACGTCCGGGACACCATATATTTT.

This chain uses TRBV10-3 with TRBJ1-1; 7 bases map to TRBD1. The CDR3 is 14 residues long. Per germline, CDR1 ENHRY and CDR2 SYGVKD. The ends lost 9 bases at V and 0 bases at J; junction bases unmatched: 7. Here the CDR3 DNA reads TGTGCCATAAAAACAGGGGCCATGAACACTGAAGCTTTCTTT. It is translated as CAIKTGAMNTEAFF.

The CDR3 sequence is CASSLRASYEQYF. The CDR3 bases are TGTGCCAGCAGTTTAAGAGCGTCCTACGAGCAGTACTTC. This rearrangement joins TRBV27 to TRBJ2-7; no definite D call. The CDR3 loop spans 13 amino acids. Per germline, CDR1 MNHEY and CDR2 SMNVEV (reference sequence). Trimming removed 2 bases from V and 1 base from J, with 6 bases in between.

The chain carries TRBV28 and TRBJ1-2; 7 nucleotides align to TRBD1. Germline V gives CDR1 MDHEN, CDR2 SYDVKM. The CDR3 is 13 residues long. V lost 6 bases and J lost 2; bases outside the gene matches: 3. The CDR3 loop is CASSAGGNYGYTF. The CDR3 coding sequence is TGTGCCAGCAGCGCAGGGGGGAACTATGGCTACACCTTC.

The rearrangement uses TRBV2 and TRBJ2-7, with unresolved D. Trimming cost V 3 bases and J 2 bases, with 8 bases left between them. CDR3 length equals 13 residues. Germline loops: CDR1 SNHLY, CDR2 FYNNEI. The CDR3 coding sequence is TGTGCCAGCAGTGATGGGCAGGCCTACGAGCAGTACTTC. Translated: CASSDGQAYEQYF. Using reference TRBV2 and TRBJ2-7 for the parts outside the CDR3, the full variable domain is EPEVTQTPSHQVTQMGQEVILRCVPISNHLYFYWYRQILGQKVEFLVSFYNNEISEKSEIFDDQFSVERPDGSNFTLKIRSTKLEDSAMYFCASSDGQAYEQYFGPGTRLTVT.

V usage is TRBV9 and J usage is TRBJ2-3; D is perhaps TRBD2 (5 bases). CDR3 length: 15 amino acids. Germline loops: CDR1 SGDLS, CDR2 YYNGEE. The ends were cut back, 2 bases at V and 4 bases at J, with 14 bases in the middle. CDR3 amino acids: CASSVLASDADTQYF. The CDR3 coding sequence is TGTGCCAGCAGCGTCTTAGCGTCAGACGCAGATACGCAGTATTTT.

V and J are TRBV11-2 and TRBJ2-1, with D possibly TRBD2 on 6 matching bases. V was trimmed by 3 bases and J by 0 bases, leaving 18 bases between them. The CDR3 extends over 18 amino acids. The germline V gene has CDR1 SGHAT and CDR2 FQNNGV. The CDR3 protein is CASSLGRKTTSSYNEQFF. The CDR3 DNA follows: TGTGCCAGCAGCTTGGGGAGGAAAACTACGAGCTCCTACAATGAGCAGTTCTTC.

The V gene is TRBV7-2, the J gene TRBJ1-2; perhaps TRBD1 as D (6 bases). Deletions cut 5 bases from V and 0 bases from J, with 10 bases between. The CDR3 sequence is 14 residues long. Germline CDR1 SGHTA, CDR2 FQGNSA. The CDR3 is CASSRTETNYGYTF. The CDR3, as DNA: TGTGCCAGCAGCCGGACAGAGACTAACTATGGCTACACCTTC.

The V gene is TRBV5-4, the J gene TRBJ2-2, with D possibly TRBD2 on 6 matching bases. The CDR3 consists of 16 residues. CDR1 is SGHNT, CDR2 YYREEE, per germline (reference sequence). The V end was cut by 4 bases, the J end by 5 bases, with 18 bases between. CDR3: CASSAAPSAETGELFF. DNA for the CDR3: TGTGCCAGCAGCGCCGCCCCTAGCGCCGAGACCGGGGAGCTGTTTTTT.

The gene calls are TRBV28 and TRBJ2-7, with D unclear. CDR3 length: 13 residues. Germline CDR1 reads MDHEN; CDR2 reads SYDVKM. V was shortened by 6 bases and J by 1 base, with 10 bases between the two germline ends. CDR3 nucleotide sequence: TGTGCCAGCAGGCCCGGTTTTTCCTACGAGCAGTACTTC. Protein sequence: CASRPGFSYEQYF.

The V and J genes are TRBV19 and TRBJ2-1; no clear D gene. With 8 bases removed from V and 1 base from J, the gap between germline ends came to 3 bases. The CDR3 consists of 11 residues. CDR1 LNHDA and CDR2 SQIVND come from the germline V gene (reference sequence). The CDR3 DNA follows: TGTGCCAGTTATTCCTACAATGAGCAGTTCTTC. Amino acid sequence: CASYSYNEQFF.

The rearrangement joins TRBV5-1 to TRBJ2-3, with 14 bases aligning to TRBD2. This CDR3 is built from 18 residues. Germline V lookup: CDR1 SGHRS, CDR2 YFSETQ. V lost 1 base, J lost 2 bases, and 6 bases stayed unmatched. The CDR3 here is CASSLNGLAGGPTDTQYF. The CDR3 DNA reads as TGCGCCAGCAGCTTGAATGGACTAGCGGGGGGACCCACAGATACGCAGTATTTT.

This sequence joins TRBV6-1 and TRBJ2-1; 8 bases agree with TRBD1. V gave up 4 bases and J gave up 9 bases; unmatched junction bases: 5. The CDR3 is 13 amino acids. Per germline, CDR1 MNHNS and CDR2 SASEGT. CDR3 nucleotides: TGTGCCAGCAGTGGGACAGGGTCCGGTGAGCAGTTCTTC. Amino acid sequence: CASSGTGSGEQFF.

The chain recombines TRBV6-1 with TRBJ2-7; perhaps TRBD2 as D (5 bases). The CDR3 length is 15 residues. Germline values: CDR1 MNHNS, CDR2 SASEGT. Trimming left V 0 bases short and J 7 bases short, with 16 bases between. CDR3 nucleotide sequence: TGTGCCAGCAGTGAAGCGCCTAGGATCCAGCGGGAGCAGTACTTC. Residues: CASSEAPRIQREQYF.

V and J are TRBV5-1 and TRBJ1-2; unclear D gene. The V end lost 4 bases, the J end lost 6 bases, and 16 bases lay between the germline ends. Germline V gives CDR1 SGHRS, CDR2 YFSETQ. CDR3 length: 14 amino acids. CDR3 protein: CASSPSGWLDGYTF. The DNA of the CDR3 is TGCGCCAGCAGCCCTAGCGGGTGGTTAGATGGCTACACCTTC.

V and J are TRBV5-1 and TRBJ2-1, with TRBD2 identical over 7 bases. Trimming removed 6 bases from V and 8 bases from J; junction bases left unmatched: 14. CDR1 is SGHRS, CDR2 YFSETQ, per germline. This CDR3 region has 15 residues. CDR3 region: CASTLLAFGGDEQFF. Here the CDR3 DNA reads TGCGCCAGCACCTTACTAGCGTTTGGGGGGGATGAGCAGTTCTTC.

V is TRBV6-1 and J is TRBJ2-1; 10 bases fit TRBD2. From germline, CDR1 is MNHNS and CDR2 SASEGT. Trimming at V came to 0 bases and at J to 0 bases, leaving 14 bases not matched to a gene. The length of the CDR3 is 21 residues. The CDR3 reads CASSEALSGRARYPSYNEQFF. The DNA of the CDR3 is TGTGCCAGCAGTGAAGCCCTCAGCGGGAGGGCCCGATATCCCTCCTACAATGAGCAGTTCTTC.